These T cell receptor beta chains were read from a single sample in a study of human T cells and chemical hapten exposure. TCRdb reprocessed the RACE reads via MiXCR and lists one record per CDR3 protein. The data hold roughly 70,000 distinct CDR3 sequences, with 25% to 40% observed a single time. The sequencing here drew on whole blood, taken in connection with sensitization to the hapten diphenylcyclopropenone (DPC). Receptors were obtained from a middle-aged man with alopecia areata. Some clones in this sample may be carry-over from other donors' samples. Each CDR3 is given with its conserved first and last residue. The order of the fields is D gene, clone size, J gene, CDR3 length, V gene, CDR3 DNA, CDR3 protein. D genes are given only for firm matches. A row's size may be missing; if present it is once, few, many or a size class.

.,.,TRBJ1-2,12,TRBV20-1,TGCAGTGCTACCCCTATCTCCTATGGCTACACCTTC,CSATPISYGYTF
.,.,TRBJ1-1,12,TRBV10-2,TGCGCCAGCAGTCCGACGGTCACTGAAACTTTCTTT,CASSPTVTETFF
.,.,TRBJ1-1,14,TRBV5-6,TGTGCCAGCAGCTTACGCCTCAGGGGATATGAAACTTTCTTT,CASSLRLRGYETFF
TRBD2,few,TRBJ2-2,15,TRBV3-1,TGTGCCAGCAGCCCTCTAGCGGGAGACACCGGGGAGCTGTTTTTT,CASSPLAGDTGELFF
.,.,TRBJ2-7,15,TRBV4-2,TGTGCCAGCAGCCGCACTGGGACCGGAAGCTACGAGCAGTACTTC,CASSRTGTGSYEQYF
.,few,TRBJ1-5,13,TRBV7-2,TGTGCCAGCAGCTTAGGGCTCGGGCAGCCCCAGCATTTT,CASSLGLGQPQHF
.,few,TRBJ2-3,15,TRBV5-1,TGCGCCAGCAGCTTGGCGGGAGTAGACACAGATACGCAGTATTTT,CASSLAGVDTDTQYF
TRBD2,.,TRBJ2-3,16,TRBV12-3/TRBV12-4,TGTGCCAGCCTGAGTAGCGGGAGGGCCCTCGAGGATACGCAGTATTTT,CASLSSGRALEDTQYF
.,few,TRBJ2-7,14,TRBV7-8,TGTGCCAGCAGCTTAGCGTTGGGGAGATACGAGCAGTACTTC,CASSLALGRYEQYF
.,.,TRBJ2-2,15,TRBV7-6,TGTGCCAGCAGCCCTCTAAGCCAGAACACCGAGGAGCTGTTTTTT,CASSPLSQNTEELFF
.,.,TRBJ2-6,14,TRBV27,TGTGCCAGCAGTCGGGTTTCTGGGGCCAACGTCCTGACTTTC,CASSRVSGANVLTF
.,.,TRBJ2-5,14,TRBV5-1,TGCGCCAGCAGCTTGGGAGACAGCCAAGAGACCCAGTACTTC,CASSLGDSQETQYF
.,few,TRBJ1-1,14,TRBV12-3/TRBV12-4,TGTGCCAGCAGAATCGGTCAGCCGAACACTGAAGCTTTCTTT,CASRIGQPNTEAFF
TRBD2,.,TRBJ2-3,14,TRBV20-1,TGCAGTGCTGGACTAGCGGTTAGCACAGATACGCAGTATTTT,CSAGLAVSTDTQYF
.,.,TRBJ1-5,11,TRBV28,TGTGCCAGCAGTCATAATCAGCCCCAGCATTTT,CASSHNQPQHF
.,few,TRBJ1-5,16,TRBV20-1,TGCAGTGCTAGAGATCCTCAGGGGCTGAGCAATCAGCCCCAGCATTTT,CSARDPQGLSNQPQHF
TRBD1,few,TRBJ1-2,14,TRBV6-2/TRBV6-3,TGTGCCAGCAACCGACCCGGGACAGACTATGGCTACACCTTC,CASNRPGTDYGYTF
TRBD1,few,TRBJ2-3,15,TRBV28,TGTGCCAGCATCGAAAGACAGGGGAACACAGATACGCAGTATTTT,CASIERQGNTDTQYF
TRBD1,few,TRBJ2-4,13,TRBV28,TGTGCCACACAAGACAGGGTCAAAAACATTCAGTACTTC,CATQDRVKNIQYF
.,.,TRBJ2-3,14,TRBV6-5,TGTGCCAGCGCCGACGGACAGAGCACAGATACGCAGTATTTT,CASADGQSTDTQYF
.,few,TRBJ2-1,12,TRBV28,TGTGCCAGCCTAAGTTGGGGGGCGGAGCAGTTCTTC,CASLSWGAEQFF
TRBD1,.,TRBJ1-1,14,TRBV12-3/TRBV12-4,TGTGCCAGCAGTCCCCCTCCGGGACAGGGGGAGGCTTTCTTT,CASSPPPGQGEAFF
.,.,TRBJ2-1,12,TRBV19,TGTGCCAGCCAAGTGGGTTTCGGTGAGCAGTTCTTC,CASQVGFGEQFF
.,.,TRBJ1-1,13,TRBV9,TGTGCCAGCAGCGGAACATTGAACACTGAAGCTTTCTTT,CASSGTLNTEAFF
.,.,TRBJ2-7,14,TRBV30,TGTGCCTGGAGAGTTGTCACTTCGCGGTTGGAGCAGTACTTC,CAWRVVTSRLEQYF
TRBD1,.,TRBJ1-2,17,TRBV20-1,TGCAGTGCTAGAGATCAGTTACAGGGGGCGGTCGGCTATGGCTACACCTTC,CSARDQLQGAVGYGYTF
TRBD2,.,TRBJ2-3,17,TRBV4-1,TGCGCCAGCAGCCAAGGCCTTTTAGCGGGAGGTGGAGATACGCAGTATTTT,CASSQGLLAGGGDTQYF
.,.,TRBJ2-1,11,TRBV30,TGTGCCTGGAGTGAAATGAATGAGCAGTTCTTC,CAWSEMNEQFF
.,.,TRBJ2-2,14,TRBV7-2,TGTGCCAGCACCCCGGGAGCGAACACCGGGGAACTGTTTTTT,CASTPGANTGELFF
TRBD2,.,TRBJ2-4,17,TRBV20-1,TGCAGTGCTAGAGGTTCGACTAGCGGGAGAACTAGGAACATTCAGTACTTC,CSARGSTSGRTRNIQYF
TRBD2,.,TRBJ2-3,17,TRBV5-4,TGTGCCAGCAGCCGGGCTAGCGGGTTCTCCAGCACAGATACGCAGTATTTT,CASSRASGFSSTDTQYF
TRBD2,few,TRBJ2-7,15,TRBV5-1,TGCGCCAGCAGCATAGGGACTAGCGACTCCTACGAGCAGTACTTC,CASSIGTSDSYEQYF
.,.,TRBJ2-2,16,TRBV24-1,TGTGCCACCAGTGATTACACCTACGACGGGACCGGGGAGCTGTTTTTT,CATSDYTYDGTGELFF
TRBD1,few,TRBJ2-7,14,TRBV12-3/TRBV12-4,TGTGCCAGCTCGACCGGGACAGGGCCCTACGAGCAGTACTTC,CASSTGTGPYEQYF
TRBD1,.,TRBJ2-4,15,TRBV29-1,TGCAGCGTTGTAGGTTTTGGACAGGGGAAAAACATTCAGTACTTC,CSVVGFGQGKNIQYF
.,few,TRBJ2-3,14,TRBV5-1,TGCGCCAGCAGACTAGGAACTAGCACAGATACGCAGTATTTT,CASRLGTSTDTQYF
TRBD1,.,TRBJ2-7,15,TRBV5-5,TGTGCCAGCAGCTTGAAGGACAGGTTAGCCTACGAGCAGTACTTC,CASSLKDRLAYEQYF
TRBD2,.,TRBJ2-5,13,TRBV6-6,TGTGCCAGCTCCCGGACTAGCCGAGAGACCCAGTACTTC,CASSRTSRETQYF
.,.,TRBJ2-7,11,TRBV12-3/TRBV12-4,TGTGCCAGCAGTTTAAGGGACGAGCAGTACTTC,CASSLRDEQYF
.,few,TRBJ2-1,13,TRBV9,TGTGCCAGCAGCGTGTTTGTCGGGAGTGAGCAGTTCTTC,CASSVFVGSEQFF
TRBD1,.,TRBJ2-7,15,TRBV12-3/TRBV12-4,TGTGCCAGCAGTTTTCCGGGACAGGGATCCTACGAGCAGTACTTC,CASSFPGQGSYEQYF
.,many,TRBJ2-7,13,TRBV11-2,TGTGCCAGCAGCCCTCTGGGCGGCTACGAGCAGTACTTC,CASSPLGGYEQYF
.,few,TRBJ2-6,17,TRBV6-5,TGTGCCAGCAGTTGGGGCAGGGGAGGGTCTGGGGCCAACGTCCTGACTTTC,CASSWGRGGSGANVLTF
TRBD2,few,TRBJ2-1,16,TRBV10-2,TGCGCCACCGCGGTACCGGGACTAGCGGGATACAATGAGCAGTTCTTC,CATAVPGLAGYNEQFF
.,.,TRBJ1-1,16,TRBV5-1,TGCGCCAGCAGCCAAGGGCATGGACGGGTGAACACTGAAACTTTCTTT,CASSQGHGRVNTETFF
TRBD2,.,TRBJ2-7,11,TRBV12-3/TRBV12-4,TGTGCCAGCGGTCCCGGGGGGGAGCAGTACTTC,CASGPGGEQYF
.,.,TRBJ2-2,21,TRBV15,TGTGCCACCAGCCCAGGACAGGGAGTTTTTGAGCGGGAGTATACGGGCGGGGAGCTGTTTTTT,CATSPGQGVFEREYTGGELFF
.,.,TRBJ1-5,13,TRBV6-5,TGTGCCAGCGCCGAAGCCCCAGTATCGCCCCAGCATTTT,CASAEAPVSPQHF
TRBD2,few,TRBJ2-2,19,TRBV27,TGTGCCAGCAGAGGTCGGGGACTAGCGGGGCCAGGGGGAACCGGGGAGCTGTTTTTT,CASRGRGLAGPGGTGELFF
.,few,TRBJ1-5,15,TRBV30,TGTGCCTGGAGTGGATCGGGGGCCAGCAATCAGCCCCAGCATTTT,CAWSGSGASNQPQHF
.,.,TRBJ2-3,14,TRBV27,TGTGCCAGCAGTCCTCTGGACGCCACAGATACGCAGTATTTT,CASSPLDATDTQYF
.,.,TRBJ2-6,17,TRBV21-1,TGTGCCAGCAGCAAAGATGGCCTTTACTCTGGGGCCAACGTCCTGACTTTC,CASSKDGLYSGANVLTF
.,few,TRBJ2-7,12,TRBV13,TGTGCCAGCAGCCCCCCCGGGGCCGAGCAGTACTTC,CASSPPGAEQYF
.,.,TRBJ2-3,14,TRBV28,TGTGCCAGCACCGTACAGGGGGGGGCAGATACGCAGTATTTT,CASTVQGGADTQYF